Below, 23 T cell receptor beta chains from the same sample are listed, as sequenced in a study of cytomegalovirus exposure and HLA in healthy donors. The PCR was carried out with 60 Vbeta primers and 13 Jbeta primers. Using immunoSEQ multiplex PCR, the repertoire was profiled, and TCRdb retains in-frame clones only, with some absent. The sample has 53,000 or so clones; just under 75% are singletons. The sequenced sample was PBMCs. The source is a man aged 25 to 45 in good health and CMV-seropositive.

This rearrangement joins TRBV4-3 to TRBJ2-1; D perhaps matches TRBD1 (5 bases). Germline V gene lookup returns CDR1 LGHNA and CDR2 YSLEER. V lost 0 bases to trimming and J lost 1 base, with 13 bases between them. This CDR3 spans 17 amino acids. The CDR3 protein is CASSQDQGPRSYNEQFF. The CDR3 DNA is TGCGCCAGCAGCCAAGATCAGGGCCCCAGGTCCTACAATGAGCAGTTCTTC.

A single count supports this clone. CDR3 sequence reads: CASSRMGGSYEQYF. CDR3 DNA: TGTGCCAGCAGCCGGATGGGGGGCTCCTACGAGCAGTACTTC. The chain uses TRBV14 and TRBJ2-7; D is possibly TRBD2 (6 bases). This CDR3 region has 14 residues. Per the germline V gene, CDR1 is SGHDN and CDR2 is FVKESK. The V and J ends lost 4 bases and 0 bases respectively, with 10 bases between them.

This sequence joins TRBV6-4 and TRBJ2-3; 11 bases align to TRBD2. Trimming took 3 bases from V and 4 from J; bases not matched to a gene: 3. CDR1 is MRHNA, CDR2 SNTAGT, per germline. CDR3 size: 15 residues. The CDR3 here is CASSDVAGGPDTQYF. CDR3 nucleotides: TGTGCCAGCAGTGATGTAGCGGGGGGGCCAGATACGCAGTATTTT.

The V gene is TRBV6-1, the J gene TRBJ1-1, with TRBD1 matching over 7 bases. Germline loops: CDR1 MNHNS, CDR2 SASEGT. After removal of 1 base from V and 1 base from J, the junction contained 0 bases not matched to a gene. The CDR3 sequence is 14 residues long. CDR3 sequence (DNA): TGTGCCAGCAGTGAAGGGACAGGGAACACTGAAGCTTTCTTT. Its translation: CASSEGTGNTEAFF.

J is TRBJ2-3 and V is TRBV2; 8 bases line up with TRBD2. The CDR3 is 17 amino acids. CDR1 SNHLY and CDR2 FYNNEI come from the germline V gene. V dropped 4 bases and J dropped 0; count of bases not matched to a gene: 9. The DNA for the CDR3 is TGTGCCAGCAGTGTCTCGAGCGGGGGTTTTAGCACAGATACGCAGTATTTT. Protein product: CASSVSSGGFSTDTQYF.

Many counts were recorded for this clone. CDR3 DNA: TGTGCCAGCAGCAACGCCCCCGGGACACAAGAGACCCAGTACTTC. Protein sequence: CASSNAPGTQETQYF. The chain combines TRBV5-5 with TRBJ2-5, with D tentatively TRBD1 (6 bases). V was clipped by 4 bases and J by 2 bases, with 15 bases between them. Germline CDR1 and CDR2: SGHKS and YYEKEE (reference sequence). CDR3 length: 15 residues. Full variable domain (rest looked up from reference TRBV5-5 and TRBJ2-5): DAGVTQSPTHLIKTRGQQVTLRCSPISGHKSVSWYQQVLGQGPQFIFQYYEKEERGRGNFPDRFSARQFPNYSSELNVNALLLGDSALYLCASSNAPGTQETQYFGPGTRLLVL.

In DNA form, the CDR3 reads TGTGCCAGCAGCTTGGGAGGGGGTGGGGAGCCCCAGCATTTT. Translation: CASSLGGGGEPQHF. The genes are TRBV5-5 and TRBJ1-5, with D perhaps matching TRBD1 (6 bases). The CDR3 spans 14 residues. V was trimmed by 0 bases and J by 8 bases, leaving 12 bases between them. Germline V lookup: CDR1 SGHKS, CDR2 YYEKEE (reference sequence).

This clone was seen a single time. The chain combines TRBV15 with TRBJ1-2, with D perhaps TRBD1 (5 bases). Trimming removed 0 bases at V and 6 bases at J, with 11 bases between. The CDR3 is 14 amino acids. The germline gives CDR1 LNHNV, CDR2 YYDKDF (reference sequence). CDR3 coding DNA: TGTGCCACCAGCAGAGATAGGGGCAGGGATGGCTACACCTTC. It yields the protein CATSRDRGRDGYTF.

The chain recombines TRBV11-2 with TRBJ1-1; the D is unclear. CDR3 size: 14 residues. V lost 3 bases to trimming and J lost 0 bases, with 8 bases between them. Germline CDR1 SGHAT, CDR2 FQNNGV. The CDR3 protein is CASSFRNMNTEAFF. CDR3 DNA: TGTGCCAGCAGCTTTCGAAACATGAACACTGAAGCTTTCTTT.

The chain has TRBV6-5 and TRBJ1-1; 7 bases match TRBD1. Germline V gene lookup returns CDR1 MNHEY and CDR2 SVGAGI. V was pared by 5 bases and J by 5 bases, with 8 bases of the junction left unmatched. The CDR3 has 14 amino acids. The chain's CDR3 is CASSTLTGKTEAFF. For the CDR3, the DNA is TGTGCCAGCAGTACATTGACAGGGAAGACTGAAGCTTTCTTT.

This chain connects TRBV19 to TRBJ2-3, with D tentatively TRBD1 (5 bases). This CDR3 has 15 residues. The V end was cut by 0 bases, the J end by 1 base, with 8 bases between. CDR1 is LNHDA and CDR2 is SQIVND in the germline V gene (reference sequence). The chain's CDR3 is CASSIDRARTDTQYF. As DNA, the CDR3 is TGTGCCAGTAGTATAGACAGGGCCCGCACAGATACGCAGTATTTT.

The sample holds a few counts of this clone. V and J are TRBV19 and TRBJ1-4; 7 nucleotides match TRBD1. CDR1 is LNHDA, CDR2 SQIVND, per germline (reference sequence). This CDR3 is built from 14 residues. After removal of 6 bases from V and 7 bases from J, the junction contained 8 bases not matched to a gene. CDR3 residues: CASSSTGAPEKLFF. For the CDR3, the DNA is TGTGCCAGTAGCTCCACAGGGGCTCCTGAAAAACTGTTTTTT.

J is TRBJ1-4 and V is TRBV6-1, with TRBD1 identical over 7 bases. The CDR3 contains 16 residues. The J segment lost 0 bases and the V segment lost 4 bases, leaving 5 bases of the junction unmatched. Germline V gene data show CDR1 as MNHNS and CDR2 as SASEGT. The CDR3 sequence: CASSGDSFATNEKLFF. The CDR3 DNA sequence: TGTGCCAGCAGTGGGGACAGCTTTGCAACTAATGAAAAACTGTTTTTT.

Only a few counts were recorded for this clone. The chain employs TRBV5-1 and TRBJ2-7; 10 positions agree with TRBD1. Germline V lookup: CDR1 SGHRS, CDR2 YFSETQ. The V gene end was trimmed by 2 bases and the J gene end by 7 bases; junction bases not matched to a gene: 6. This CDR3 spans 14 amino acids. CDR3 nucleotide sequence: TGCGCCAGCAGCTTTGACAGGGGGCCTAGGGAGCAGTACTTC. Its protein product is CASSFDRGPREQYF.

The chain links TRBV9 to TRBJ1-4; TRBD1 might be the D (5 bases). The V end lost 3 bases, the J end lost 4 bases, and 13 bases lay between the germline ends. Germline V gene lookup returns CDR1 SGDLS and CDR2 YYNGEE. This CDR3 is 15 amino acids long. CDR3 region: CASSARAGINEKLFF. The CDR3 DNA sequence: TGTGCCAGCAGCGCCCGTGCAGGGATTAATGAAAAACTGTTTTTT.

The chain is built from TRBV27 and TRBJ1-6, with a weak D call TRBD1 (6 bases). V was shortened by 6 bases and J by 9 bases, with 30 bases between the two germline ends. There are 19 residues in the CDR3. CDR1 and CDR2 from the germline V gene are MNHEY and SMNVEV (reference sequence). This CDR3 reads CASSSDRFTGMGLSSPLHF. The CDR3 nucleotides read TGTGCCAGCAGCTCCGACCGTTTTACAGGGATGGGTTTGAGTTCACCCCTCCACTTT.

The chain couples TRBV6-4 to TRBJ2-3, with 9 positions matching TRBD2. Germline values: CDR1 MRHNA, CDR2 SNTAGT. This CDR3 is 14 amino acids long. V was clipped by 6 bases and J by 6 bases; unmatched bases: 7. CDR3 bases: TGTGCCAGCAGACCGCGGGGGGGCAGCGATACGCAGTATTTT. It specifies CASRPRGGSDTQYF.

The chain is built from TRBV5-4 and TRBJ2-7; a weak D match, TRBD2 (5 bases). CDR1 is SGHNT, CDR2 YYREEE, per germline (reference sequence). Trimming left V 4 bases short and J 0 bases short, with 8 bases between. The CDR3 loop spans 13 amino acids. The CDR3 spells CASSAGNSYEQYF. For the CDR3, the DNA is TGTGCCAGCAGCGCCGGGAACTCCTACGAGCAGTACTTC.

J is TRBJ2-7 and V is TRBV11-2, with D unresolved. The CDR3 totals 12 residues. The germline V gene encodes CDR1 SGHAT and CDR2 FQNNGV. The V gene lost 1 base and the J gene lost 7 bases, with 8 bases spanning the gap. CDR3 protein: CASSLVQVEQYF. CDR3 nucleotide sequence: TGTGCCAGCAGCTTAGTGCAGGTGGAGCAGTACTTC.

The J gene is TRBJ1-2, the V gene TRBV5-5; possibly TRBD1 for D (5 bases). CDR1 and CDR2 from the germline V gene are SGHKS and YYEKEE (reference sequence). The CDR3 has 15 amino acids. V was cut by 0 bases and J by 0 bases, with 9 bases left in between. CDR3 residues: CASSLVPGANYGYTF. Written as DNA, the CDR3 is TGTGCCAGCAGCTTGGTTCCGGGGGCTAACTATGGCTACACCTTC.

V is TRBV28 and J is TRBJ1-4; D gene unclear. This CDR3 spans 11 amino acids. Deletions cut 4 bases from V and 10 bases from J, with 7 bases between. CDR1 and CDR2 from the germline V gene are MDHEN and SYDVKM. In nucleotides, the CDR3 is TGTGCCAGCAGTTCGACTGGAAAACTGTTTTTT. Encoded protein: CASSSTGKLFF.

The chain carries TRBV9 and TRBJ2-7; 12 bases are shared with TRBD1. Germline trimming cut 5 bases from V and 6 bases from J; bases unmatched to any gene: 12. Germline V lookup: CDR1 SGDLS, CDR2 YYNGEE. The CDR3 runs 16 residues. CDR3 sequence (DNA): TGTGCCAGCAGTCTTCACCCGGGACAGGGGGCCGGCGAGCAGTACTTC. Translated: CASSLHPGQGAGEQYF.

V gene TRBV5-1 combines with J gene TRBJ1-1, with TRBD1 as a possible D gene (5 bases). The CDR3 runs 18 residues. Per germline, CDR1 SGHRS and CDR2 YFSETQ. Between the trimmed V and J ends, which lost 5 bases and 2 bases, there was a span of 25 bases. CDR3 residues: CASRVWAGVPRGNTEAFF. The CDR3 DNA sequence: TGCGCCAGCAGGGTTTGGGCGGGGGTCCCCCGGGGAAACACTGAAGCTTTCTTT.